The subject of this entry is one T cell receptor beta chain. Its cognate antigen is unknown. This record comes from a study of brain T cells in children with intractable seizures. The study's findings and limits: Pre-surgery blood may have been undersampled, hiding some clones.

The sequenced cases were selected for having the highest brain T cell transcript signatures. Method: immunoSEQ multiplex PCR; TCRdb's copy keeps in-frame clones and lacks some. This table holds under 150,000 clones, 85% to 95% found once. Germline V gene lookup returns CDR1 MGHRA and CDR2 YSYEKL. V lost 1 base to trimming and J lost 3 bases, with 9 bases between them. There are 14 residues in the CDR3. This sequence joins TRBV4-1 and TRBJ1-1; D gene uncertain. Source: peripheral blood, taken at surgery. This receptor was obtained from a boy under two years old with hemimegalencephaly and intractable seizures. The CDR3 reads CASSQVGSYTEAFF. CDR3 DNA sequence: TGCGCCAGCAGCCAAGTAGGGAGTTACACTGAAGCTTTCTTT.